The source of this T cell receptor (beta chain) is a study of CD8+ T cells in alopecia areata. Worth noting for this clone: What it binds is not known.

Peripheral blood samples and lesional scalp punch biopsies were obtained from alopecia areata patients. Whole-study results and caveats: Lesional scalp displayed greater clonality than normal scalp, most notably in alopecia totalis/universalis. Patients displayed less clarity in TCR sharing than mice, a finding possibly related to HLA.

cDNA reverse transcribed from extracted RNA served as the sequencing template. Clones were sequenced by immunoSEQ multiplex PCR, and TCRdb holds only the in-frame ones, with some missing. There are around 250,000 clones in the sample; roughly 69% occur only once, and approximately 1.2% lies in the top ten. The source is a human donor with alopecia areata. The specimen was CD4+ T cells sorted from blood, collected at week 0.

CDR3 sequence reads: CASSEGQGTIYEQYF. The CDR3 nucleotides read TGTGCCAGCAGTGAGGGGCAGGGAACGATCTACGAGCAGTACTTC. This sequence joins TRBV2 and TRBJ2-7, with a tentative D call TRBD1 (5 bases). The V gene lost 3 bases and the J gene lost 3 bases, with 15 bases spanning the gap. Germline V gene sequence: CDR1 SNHLY, CDR2 FYNNEI. CDR3 length: 15 amino acids.